This T cell receptor beta chain is drawn from a study of T cells in Graves' hyperthyroidism and ophthalmopathy. In the study overall: Peripheral blood was collected at initial diagnosis, before any treatment.

TCR beta CDR3 regions were amplified from RNA transcripts. The HTBI set primed first-round TCR CDR3 RT-PCR. Each CDR3 protein is one row after TCRdb ran MiXCR on the multiplex PCR reads. The table includes 470,000 or so distinct CDR3 sequences, less than 25% detected once. Patients showing uncontrolled infection, other autoimmune disease, pregnancy or lactation were ineligible. Trimming left V 3 bases short and J 3 bases short, with 9 bases between. Germline V gives CDR1 GTSNPN, CDR2 SVGIG (reference sequence). The CDR3 has 12 amino acids. This TCR was sampled from a man aged 18 to 30 with Graves' hyperthyroidism. V and J are TRBV30 and TRBJ2-7; the D gene is possibly TRBD1 (5 bases). The sequenced sample consisted of blood. DNA for the CDR3: TGTGCCTGGAGGTCGGACAACTACGAGCAGTACTTC. This translates into CAWRSDNYEQYF.